These 14 T cell receptor beta chains were all obtained from the same sample, sequenced in a study of response to subunit inactivated influenza vaccine. TCRdb re-called the RT-PCR reads with MiXCR, one entry per CDR3 protein. The sample includes roughly 550,000 distinct CDR3 sequences, approximately 20% of them seen just once. The same sample was also used in a study of T cells expressing NK-cell markers. Per that paper: In generating TCR beta cDNA, 5'RACE template switching with UMIs was used.

The sample consisted of CD4+ T cells sorted from PBMCs, taken about 12 days after vaccination. The receptors were sampled from a man in his fifties who received an inactivated influenza vaccine.

In its sample, this clonotype was seen a few times. The V and J genes are TRBV9 and TRBJ1-5; D is ambiguous. V was clipped by 6 bases and J by 2 bases, with 12 bases between them. CDR1 is SGDLS and CDR2 is YYNGEE in the germline V gene. This CDR3 has 14 amino acids. The chain's CDR3 is CASTVPGGNQPQHF. In DNA, the CDR3 is TGTGCCAGCACCGTGCCGGGCGGCAATCAGCCCCAGCATTTT.

This clonotype showed up just a few times. The gene calls are TRBV29-1 and TRBJ2-3; TRBD2 matches 7 bases. With V trimmed by 4 bases and J by 9 bases, 4 bases remained unmatched. Germline CDR1 and CDR2: SQVTM and ANQGSEA. The CDR3 totals 11 residues. The CDR3 loop reads CSVVWEGTQYF. The CDR3 nucleotides read TGCAGCGTTGTGTGGGAGGGGACGCAGTATTTT.

The chain couples TRBV2 to TRBJ2-3; 8 bases line up with TRBD1. The CDR3 contains 15 residues. Germline V gives CDR1 SNHLY, CDR2 FYNNEI. J was trimmed by 5 bases and V by 2 bases; bases with no gene match: 6. The CDR3 here is CASSELTGGIDTQYF. Written as DNA, the CDR3 is TGTGCCAGCAGTGAACTAACAGGGGGGATAGATACGCAGTATTTT.

This clonotype was counted between two and nine times. DNA of the CDR3: TGCAGCGTTGGACGTTATGGTCAGAACCCAGATACGCAGTATTTT. This gives the protein CSVGRYGQNPDTQYF. The V gene is TRBV29-1, the J gene TRBJ2-3; unclear D gene. The CDR3 runs 15 residues. Trimming removed 4 bases at V and 4 bases at J, with 18 bases between. Germline loops: CDR1 SQVTM, CDR2 ANQGSEA.

The chain joins TRBV12-3 or TRBV12-4 to TRBJ1-2; 7 bases match TRBD1. Germline trimming cut 7 bases from V and 4 bases from J; bases unmatched to any gene: 6. The CDR3 length is 13 residues. This chain's CDR3 is CASNPTGSYGYTF. Written as DNA, the CDR3 is TGTGCCAGCAACCCGACAGGGAGCTATGGCTACACCTTC.

This clonotype was found a few times. The chain couples TRBV6-1 to TRBJ1-5, with TRBD1 matching over 7 bases. The CDR3 contains 13 residues. J lost 7 bases, V lost 7 bases, and 7 bases had no gene match. Germline CDR1 is MNHNS and CDR2 is SASEGT. The CDR3 DNA follows: TGTGCCAGCATGGGCCAAGGGGGCCAGCCCCAGCATTTT. It is translated as CASMGQGGQPQHF.

The chain recombines TRBV6-1 with TRBJ1-2, with D maybe TRBD1 (5 bases). Germline V lookup: CDR1 MNHNS, CDR2 SASEGT. Between the trimmed V and J ends, which lost 6 bases and 9 bases, there was a span of 20 bases. There are 14 residues in the CDR3. This CDR3 is CASSPYKGLGRYTF. CDR3 DNA sequence: TGTGCCAGCAGCCCGTACAAGGGGTTAGGGCGCTACACCTTC.

This clonotype has a handful of counts. The chain couples TRBV10-3 to TRBJ1-2; possibly TRBD1 for D (5 bases). CDR1 is ENHRY and CDR2 is SYGVKD in the germline V gene. There are 13 residues in the CDR3. Trimming stripped 2 bases from V and 4 bases from J, with 8 bases between. In nucleotides, the CDR3 is TGTGCCATCAGTGAGGGGACGGCCTATGGCTACACCTTC. This translates into CAISEGTAYGYTF.

The V gene is TRBV29-1, the J gene TRBJ2-5; D tentatively reads TRBD1 or TRBD2 (5 bases each). The length of the CDR3 is 13 residues. Germline V gene data show CDR1 as SQVTM and CDR2 as ANQGSEA. Trimming removed 4 bases at V and 1 base at J, with 10 bases between. The CDR3 here is CSVAGRSQETQYF. CDR3 DNA: TGCAGCGTTGCGGGGCGGTCCCAAGAGACCCAGTACTTC.

This clonotype was found once. The chain combines TRBV7-6 with TRBJ2-7, with D possibly TRBD1 on 6 matching bases. Germline CDR1 SGHVS, CDR2 FNYEAQ. V shed 0 bases and J shed 4 bases, with 16 bases lying between them. This CDR3 contains 16 residues. The DNA for the CDR3 is TGTGCCAGCAGCTTAGCGGGGGTCAGGGGTAATTACGAGCAGTACTTC. It yields the protein CASSLAGVRGNYEQYF.

The CDR3 loop is CASSQTGIGELFF. The DNA for the CDR3 is TGTGCCAGCAGCCAAACTGGGATTGGGGAGCTGTTTTTT. The rearrangement joins TRBV3-1 to TRBJ2-2; no reliable D call. CDR1 is LGHDT, CDR2 YNNKEL, per germline (reference sequence). The CDR3 loop spans 13 amino acids. V was shortened by 2 bases and J by 8 bases, with 9 bases between the two germline ends. Full variable domain (outside the CDR3, taken from reference TRBV3-1 and TRBJ2-2): DTAVSQTPKYLVTQMGNDKSIKCEQNLGHDTMYWYKQDSKKFLKIMFSYNNKELIINETVPNRFSPKSPDKAHLNLHINSLELGDSAVYFCASSQTGIGELFFGEGSRLTVL.

The CDR3 DNA sequence: TGTGCCAGCAGTTTATTCATGTCAGGGGGCAATGAAGCTTTCTTT. Amino acids: CASSLFMSGGNEAFF. The chain uses TRBV12-3 or TRBV12-4 and TRBJ1-1; 8 nucleotides agree with TRBD1. The CDR3 runs 15 residues. J lost 7 bases, V lost 2 bases, and 9 bases had no gene match.

This clonotype was detected a few times. This chain uses TRBV5-6 with TRBJ2-7; D possibly corresponds to TRBD1 (6 bases). The CDR3 is 15 amino acids. Trimming took 0 bases from V and 3 from J, leaving 13 bases between them. Germline V lookup: CDR1 SGHDT, CDR2 YYEEEE. The CDR3 region has the DNA TGTGCCAGCAGCTTGGACCTAGGACAGATCTACGAGCAGTACTTC. This sequence encodes CASSLDLGQIYEQYF.

The chain joins TRBV12-3 or TRBV12-4 to TRBJ2-7; 7 bases fit TRBD1. The CDR3 consists of 15 residues. The junction had 12 bases not matched to a gene; V was cut back by 6 bases and J by 4 bases. In DNA form, the CDR3 reads TGTGCCAGCAGCCGTCGACAGGGAGCAACGTACGAGCAGTACTTC. It codes for CASSRRQGATYEQYF.